The 3 T cell receptor beta chains below were found in one sample sequenced in a study of T cell changes during pregnancy in multiple sclerosis. The assay was immunoSEQ multiplex PCR, and TCRdb's table has in-frame clones only and misses some. The sample holds approximately 36,000 clones; 93% are singletons and the top ten take 0.4% to 0.45%. The sequences come from CD4+ T cells from peripheral blood mononuclear cells, collected in the first trimester of pregnancy. Receptors were obtained from a female donor with multiple sclerosis, enrolled in a pregnancy study.

This clone was seen just once. The rearrangement links TRBV7-9 to TRBJ1-4; no clear D. V was cut by 5 bases and J by 0 bases, with 10 bases left in between. Germline CDR1 is SEHNR and CDR2 is FQNEAQ (reference sequence). The CDR3 runs 15 residues. The CDR3 here is CASSRGEATNEKLFF. CDR3 in DNA: TGTGCCAGCAGCCGCGGGGAAGCAACTAATGAAAAACTGTTTTTT.

V gene TRBV4-2 combines with J gene TRBJ2-2; 9 nucleotides align to TRBD1. From germline, CDR1 is LGHNA and CDR2 YNFKEQ. There are 15 residues in the CDR3. V shed 5 bases and J 5 bases; nucleotides not matched to a gene: 6. This CDR3 is CASSDGQGRTGELFF. The CDR3 region has the DNA TGTGCCAGCAGCGACGGACAGGGGAGAACCGGGGAGCTGTTTTTT.

The V and J genes are TRBV29-1 and TRBJ1-1; no definite D call. V gave up 4 bases and J gave up 1 base, with 7 bases separating them. Germline CDR1 SQVTM, CDR2 ANQGSEA. The CDR3 has 12 residues. CDR3 coding DNA: TGCAGCGTTGTCTATCGGAACACTGAAGCTTTCTTT. Residues: CSVVYRNTEAFF.